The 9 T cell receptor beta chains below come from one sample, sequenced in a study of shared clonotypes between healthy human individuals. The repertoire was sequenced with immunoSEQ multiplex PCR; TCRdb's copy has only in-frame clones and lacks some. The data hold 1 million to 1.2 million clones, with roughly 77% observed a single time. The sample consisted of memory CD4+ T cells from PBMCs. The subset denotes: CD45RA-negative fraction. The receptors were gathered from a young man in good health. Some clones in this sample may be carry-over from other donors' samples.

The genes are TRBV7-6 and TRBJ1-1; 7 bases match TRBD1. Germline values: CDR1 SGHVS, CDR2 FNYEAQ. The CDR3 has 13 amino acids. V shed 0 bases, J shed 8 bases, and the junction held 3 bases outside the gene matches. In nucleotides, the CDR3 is TGTGCCAGCAGCTTAGCGGAGGGGGCAGAAGCTTTCTTT. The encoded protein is CASSLAEGAEAFF.

CDR3 DNA sequence: TGTGCCAGCAGCTCCCAAATAGCGGGAGGGCCTGTGACCCAGTACTTC. Translating it yields CASSSQIAGGPVTQYF. This chain connects TRBV7-2 to TRBJ2-5; 11 bases match TRBD2. The junction had 11 bases not matched to a gene; V was cut back by 4 bases and J by 7 bases. Germline V gene lookup returns CDR1 SGHTA and CDR2 FQGNSA. This CDR3 has 16 amino acids.

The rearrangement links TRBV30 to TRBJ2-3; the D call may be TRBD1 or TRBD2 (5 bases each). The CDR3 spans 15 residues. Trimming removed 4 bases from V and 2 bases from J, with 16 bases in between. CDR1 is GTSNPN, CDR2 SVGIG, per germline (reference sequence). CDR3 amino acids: CAWNKGTHFTDTQYF. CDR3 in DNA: TGTGCCTGGAACAAGGGGACCCATTTCACAGATACGCAGTATTTT.

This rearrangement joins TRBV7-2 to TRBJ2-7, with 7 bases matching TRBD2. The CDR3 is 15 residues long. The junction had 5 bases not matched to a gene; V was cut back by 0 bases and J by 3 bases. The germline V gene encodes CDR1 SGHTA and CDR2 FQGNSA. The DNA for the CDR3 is TGTGCCAGCAGCTTAGCTAGCGGGCGAGACTACGAGCAGTACTTC. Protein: CASSLASGRDYEQYF.

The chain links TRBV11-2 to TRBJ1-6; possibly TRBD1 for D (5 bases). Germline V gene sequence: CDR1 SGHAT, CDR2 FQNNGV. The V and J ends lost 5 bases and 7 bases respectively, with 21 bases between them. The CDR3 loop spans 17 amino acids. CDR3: CASSPQPTGPRNSPLHF. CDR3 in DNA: TGTGCCAGCAGCCCCCAACCGACGGGGCCTCGAAATTCACCCCTCCACTTT.

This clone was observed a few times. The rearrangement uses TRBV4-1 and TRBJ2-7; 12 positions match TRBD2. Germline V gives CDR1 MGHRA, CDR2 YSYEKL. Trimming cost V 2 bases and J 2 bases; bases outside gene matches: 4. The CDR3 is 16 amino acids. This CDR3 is CASSQTLAGGPYEQYF. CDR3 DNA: TGCGCCAGCAGCCAAACTCTAGCGGGAGGGCCCTACGAGCAGTACTTC.

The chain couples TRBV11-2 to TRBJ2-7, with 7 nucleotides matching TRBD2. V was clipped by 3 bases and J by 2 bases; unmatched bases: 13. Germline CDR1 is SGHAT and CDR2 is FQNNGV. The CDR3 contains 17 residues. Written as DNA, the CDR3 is TGTGCCAGCAGCTTTGGGTACCTAGCGGCCGCCCCCTACGAGCAGTACTTC. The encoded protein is CASSFGYLAAAPYEQYF.

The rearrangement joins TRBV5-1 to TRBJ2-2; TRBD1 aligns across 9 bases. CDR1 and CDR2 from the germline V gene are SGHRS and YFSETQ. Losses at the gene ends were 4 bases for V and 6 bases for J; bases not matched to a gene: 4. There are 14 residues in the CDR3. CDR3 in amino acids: CASSRDRASGELFF. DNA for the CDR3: TGCGCCAGCAGCCGGGACAGGGCGTCCGGGGAGCTGTTTTTT.

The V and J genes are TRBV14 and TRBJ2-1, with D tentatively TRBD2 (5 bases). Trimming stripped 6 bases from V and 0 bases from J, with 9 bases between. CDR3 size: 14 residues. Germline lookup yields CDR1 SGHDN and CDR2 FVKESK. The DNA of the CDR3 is TGTGCCAGCAGGCTCCGGGACTCCTACAATGAGCAGTTCTTC. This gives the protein CASRLRDSYNEQFF.